The TCR beta chain described here comes from a study of T cell responses to AZD1222 COVID-19 vaccine. Points from the study as a whole: In a largely white British group with more females than males, clonal diversity was possibly underestimated. The span of vaccine-associated CD4 TCRs extended across spike, with dominance at 160-218 and 743-854.

For this clone: Its antigen is still unknown.

The trim removed 5 bases at V and 4 bases at J, leaving 8 bases unmatched. There are 15 residues in the CDR3. Per the germline V gene, CDR1 is MDHEN and CDR2 is SYDVKM. Profiling relied on immunoSEQ multiplex PCR, and the TCRdb table lists in-frame clones only, not all of them. The repertoire consists of 150,000 to 200,000 clones, with 94% occurring once and the leading ten covering about 0.6%. The material was peripheral blood, obtained on day 0 of AZD1222 vaccination. The chain links TRBV28 to TRBJ2-1; 7 nucleotides agree with TRBD1. This clonotype was obtained from an adult in good health. The CDR3 sequence: CASSHSTGYYNEQFF. CDR3 nucleotides: TGTGCCAGCAGTCACTCGACAGGGTATTACAATGAGCAGTTCTTC. Complete variable domain (other parts from reference TRBV28 and TRBJ2-1): DVKVTQSSRYLVKRTGEKVFLECVQDMDHENMFWYRQDPGLGLRLIYFSYDVKMKEKGDIPEGYSVSREKKERFSLILESASTNQTSMYLCASSHSTGYYNEQFFGPGTRLTVL.